These 2 T cell receptor beta chains originate from one sample sequenced in a study of read filtering for tumor transcriptome and immune sequencing. The library was built from about 0.4 ug RNA with molecular barcoded adaptors for alpha/delta and beta/gamma chains. One entry per CDR3 protein results from TCRdb running MiXCR on the reads. The sample carries 100,000 to 150,000 distinct CDR3 sequences, roughly 13% recorded once. Sequencing input: a population of CD138-negative cells sorted from bone marrow. The receptors shown here come from a donor aged 40 or older with multiple myeloma.

The CDR3 region has the DNA TGTGCCAGCAGCTCCTCGGACAGGGCCAGCCCCTATGGCTACACCTTC. Translating gives CASSSSDRASPYGYTF. The V and J genes are TRBV7-9 and TRBJ1-2, with 8 nucleotides matching TRBD1. The germline gives CDR1 SEHNR, CDR2 FQNEAQ (reference sequence). The CDR3 spans 16 residues. Germline trimming cut 4 bases from V and 4 bases from J; bases unmatched to any gene: 11.

This clonotype was seen many times. The V and J genes are TRBV2 and TRBJ2-2, with D uncertain. There are 12 residues in the CDR3. Trimming left V 6 bases short and J 5 bases short, with 7 bases between. The V gene's germline CDR1 is SNHLY and CDR2 FYNNEI. The CDR3 sequence: CASRKGTGELFF. CDR3 in DNA: TGTGCCAGCAGGAAAGGTACCGGGGAGCTGTTTTTT.